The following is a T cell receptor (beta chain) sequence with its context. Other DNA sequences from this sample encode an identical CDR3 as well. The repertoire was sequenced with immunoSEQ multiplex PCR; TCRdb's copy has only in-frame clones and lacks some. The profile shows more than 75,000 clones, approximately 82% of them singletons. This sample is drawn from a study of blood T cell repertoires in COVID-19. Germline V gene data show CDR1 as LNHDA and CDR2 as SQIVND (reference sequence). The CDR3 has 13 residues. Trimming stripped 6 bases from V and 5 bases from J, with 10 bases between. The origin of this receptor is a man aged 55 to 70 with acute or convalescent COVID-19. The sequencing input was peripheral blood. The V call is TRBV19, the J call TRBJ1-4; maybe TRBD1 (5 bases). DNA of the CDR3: TGTGCCAGTAGCAGGGAGGTAAATGAAAAACTGTTTTTT. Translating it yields CASSREVNEKLFF. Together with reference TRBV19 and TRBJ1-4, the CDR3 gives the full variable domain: DGGITQSPKYLFRKEGQNVTLSCEQNLNHDAMYWYRQDPGQGLRLIYYSQIVNDFQKGDIAEGYSVSREKKESFPLTVTSAQKNPTAFYLCASSREVNEKLFFGSGTQLSVL.